Sequencing of this TCR beta chain was carried out in a study of radiotherapy plus CTLA-4 blockade in lung cancer. The repertoire was sequenced with immunoSEQ multiplex PCR; TCRdb's copy has only in-frame clones and lacks some. The data hold over 100,000 clones, with just under 90% observed a single time. V was cut by 4 bases and J by 1 base, with 11 bases left in between. The CDR3 contains 14 residues. Germline lookup yields CDR1 SGHRS and CDR2 YFSETQ. The gene calls are TRBV5-1 and TRBJ1-1; no reliable D call. The sequence was obtained from a human donor with non-small cell lung cancer that progressed on radiotherapy plus ipilimumab. Sequenced material: peripheral blood, taken from a patient treated with radiotherapy plus ipilimumab. The CDR3 DNA is TGCGCCAGCAGCATCCGACGGAGGAACACTGAAGCTTTCTTT. As protein: CASSIRRRNTEAFF.